A single T cell receptor beta chain is shown here with its context. Its antigen is not known. This sample stems from a study of T cell repertoires in cytomegalovirus infection. TCRdb re-derived calls from the reads in MiXCR, one entry per CDR3 protein. This sample has about 500,000 distinct CDR3 sequences, with around 30% found just once. This CDR3 region has 15 residues. The trim removed 6 bases at V and 1 base at J, leaving 8 bases unmatched. Germline V gene data show CDR1 as MNHEY and CDR2 as SMNVEV (reference sequence). The clonotype was recovered from a human donor in good health (CMV status not recorded). Some clones in this sample may be carry-over from other donors' samples. The chain is built from TRBV27 and TRBJ2-5, with 7 nucleotides matching TRBD1. The source was cultured PBMCs, collected from culture after CMV antigen stimulation. CDR3 DNA sequence: TGTGCCAGCAGCGAAGGGGGCCCCACCCAAGAGACCCAGTACTTC. Translated: CASSEGGPTQETQYF.